This T cell receptor (beta chain) was identified during a study of T cell responses to AZD1222 COVID-19 vaccine. With 9 bases clipped from V and 7 bases from J, the junction kept 12 bases outside the gene matches. Germline CDR1 reads LNHNV; CDR2 reads YYDKDF (reference sequence). The CDR3 is 14 residues long. Here immunoSEQ multiplex PCR was the method, and the copy in TCRdb shows in-frame clones only, minus some. Here the sample spans 110,000 to 150,000 clones, about 92% being singletons. A note on this clone: Its target is unknown.

Broader study findings: Increased Spike-specific TCR breadth and depth were observed after two AZD1222 doses.

The V and J genes are TRBV15 and TRBJ2-1, with TRBD2 matching 7 bases. This sequence was found in an adult in good health. The starting material was peripheral blood, obtained on day 0 of MenACWY control vaccination. The CDR3 DNA reads TGTGCCACGGCCGAGGGAGCGGGGAGGAATGAGCAGTTCTTC. This translates into CATAEGAGRNEQFF.